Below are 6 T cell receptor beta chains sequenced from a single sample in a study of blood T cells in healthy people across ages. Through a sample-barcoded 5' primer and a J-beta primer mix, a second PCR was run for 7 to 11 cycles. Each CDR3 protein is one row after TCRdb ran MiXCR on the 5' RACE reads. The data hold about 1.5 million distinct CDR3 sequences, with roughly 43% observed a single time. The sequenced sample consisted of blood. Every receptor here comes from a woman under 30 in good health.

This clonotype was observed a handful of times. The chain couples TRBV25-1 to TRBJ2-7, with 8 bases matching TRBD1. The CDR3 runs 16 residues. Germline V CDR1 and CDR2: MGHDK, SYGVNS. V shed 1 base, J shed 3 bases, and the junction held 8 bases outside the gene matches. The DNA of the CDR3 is TGTGCCAGCAGTGAATCCCCAGAGACAGGGGTCTACGAGCAGTACTTC. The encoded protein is CASSESPETGVYEQYF.

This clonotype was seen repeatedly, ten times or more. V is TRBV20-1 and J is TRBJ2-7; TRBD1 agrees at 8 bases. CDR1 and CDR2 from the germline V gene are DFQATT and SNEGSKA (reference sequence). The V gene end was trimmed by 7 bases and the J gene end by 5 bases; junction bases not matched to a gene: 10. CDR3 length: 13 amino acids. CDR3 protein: CSVSMTGDHEQYF. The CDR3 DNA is TGCAGTGTTTCGATGACAGGGGACCACGAGCAGTACTTC.

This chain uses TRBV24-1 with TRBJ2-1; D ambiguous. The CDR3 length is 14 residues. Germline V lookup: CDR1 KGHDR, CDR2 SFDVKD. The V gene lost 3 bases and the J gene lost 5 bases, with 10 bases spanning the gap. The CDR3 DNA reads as TGTGCCACCAGTGATCCCCGCGGAGACAATGAGCAGTTCTTC. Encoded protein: CATSDPRGDNEQFF.

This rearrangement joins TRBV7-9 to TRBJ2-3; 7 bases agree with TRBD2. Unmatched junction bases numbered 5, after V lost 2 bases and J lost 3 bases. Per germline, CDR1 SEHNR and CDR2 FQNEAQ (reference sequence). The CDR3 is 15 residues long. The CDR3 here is CASSLRLAETDTQYF. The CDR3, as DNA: TGTGCCAGCAGCTTAAGGCTAGCGGAGACAGATACGCAGTATTTT.

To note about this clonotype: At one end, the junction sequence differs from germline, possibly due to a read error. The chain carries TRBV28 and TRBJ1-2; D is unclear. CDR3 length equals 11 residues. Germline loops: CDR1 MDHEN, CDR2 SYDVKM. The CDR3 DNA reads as TGTGCCAGCAGTATATGGTATGGCTACACCTTC. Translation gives CASSIWYGYTF.

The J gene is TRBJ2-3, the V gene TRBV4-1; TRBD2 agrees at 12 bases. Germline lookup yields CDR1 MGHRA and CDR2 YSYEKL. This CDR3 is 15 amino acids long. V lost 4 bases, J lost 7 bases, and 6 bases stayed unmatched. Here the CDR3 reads CASSPGLAGPYTQYF. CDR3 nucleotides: TGCGCCAGCAGCCCCGGACTAGCGGGGCCATATACGCAGTATTTT.